Listed below are T cell receptor beta chains from one sample, sequenced in a study of technical replicates of blood from several donors. This table comes from immunoSEQ multiplex PCR, and its TCRdb copy is limited to in-frame clones, with some not included. The table records under 80,000 clones, around nine tenths of them present only once. Sequencing was performed on PBMCs. These receptor sequences come from a human donor in good health. Some clones in this sample may be carry-over from other donors' samples. CDR3s include the opening cysteine and the closing phenylalanine or tryptophan. A D gene is named only where the DNA matches it firmly. Clone size is stated in some rows and not others, as once, few, many or a class when expanded.

>TRBD2|-|TRBV7-9|TRBJ2-7
CASSLASGPHYEQYF
TGTGCCAGCAGCTTGGCTAGCGGGCCCCACTACGAGCAGTACTTC
>-|-|TRBV5-1|TRBJ1-1
CASSTQEAGGWVEAFF
TGCGCCAGCAGCACGCAAGAGGCAGGAGGCTGGGTTGAAGCTTTCTTT
>-|-|TRBV5-1|TRBJ2-7
CASGGGPGEQYF
TGCGCCAGCGGGGGCGGCCCAGGGGAGCAGTACTTC
>TRBD2|once|TRBV4-2|TRBJ2-5
CASSQDPTRGGRETQYF
TGTGCCAGCAGCCAAGATCCAACTCGGGGGGGCCGGGAGACCCAGTACTTC
>-|-|TRBV12-5|TRBJ1-1
CASGLVIVGGWGTEAFF
TGTGCTAGTGGTTTGGTAATTGTGGGCGGGTGGGGCACTGAAGCTTTCTTT
>TRBD2|-|TRBV19|TRBJ2-2
CASSISRGGGTGELFF
TGTGCCAGTAGTATATCGCGGGGGGGCGGTACCGGGGAGCTGTTTTTT
>-|-|TRBV9|TRBJ2-3
CASSSSGSTDTQYF
TGTGCCAGCAGCTCGAGCGGGAGCACAGATACGCAGTATTTT
>TRBD1|-|TRBV29-1|TRBJ2-3
CSAARGLLPTDTQYF
TGCAGCGCTGCGAGGGGGCTACTTCCTACAGATACGCAGTATTTT
>-|-|TRBV7-2|TRBJ1-5
CASSLEGGQPQHF
TGTGCCAGCAGCTTAGAAGGGGGTCAGCCCCAGCATTTT
>-|-|TRBV29-1|TRBJ1-1
CSVEIGKTAEAFF
TGCAGCGTTGAAATTGGAAAAACAGCTGAAGCTTTCTTT
>TRBD1|-|TRBV6-6|TRBJ2-1
CASSYVRTGRDEQFF
TGTGCCAGCAGCTACGTCAGGACAGGGCGGGATGAGCAGTTCTTC
>-|-|TRBV5-5|TRBJ1-2
CASSLGAVNYGYTF
TGTGCCAGCAGCTTGGGGGCAGTTAACTATGGCTACACCTTC
>TRBD1|-|TRBV7-9|TRBJ1-1
CASTPNVYGTGGRAFF
TGTGCCAGCACTCCTAACGTCTACGGGACAGGGGGACGAGCTTTCTTT
>-|-|TRBV7-6|TRBJ1-6
CASSFGGKNSPLHF
TGTGCCAGCAGCTTCGGGGGGAAGAATTCACCCCTCCACTTT
>TRBD1|-|TRBV11-2|TRBJ2-7
CASSHPGTGSLYEQYF
TGTGCCAGCAGCCACCCAGGGACAGGGTCCCTCTACGAGCAGTACTTC
>TRBD1|-|TRBV5-8|TRBJ1-6
CASSLYRGQTDSPLHF
TGTGCCAGCAGCTTGTATAGGGGGCAAACGGATTCACCCCTCCACTTT
>TRBD2|-|TRBV7-9|TRBJ2-3
CASSPLAGGPSDADTQYF
TGTGCCAGCAGCCCTCTAGCGGGAGGGCCCTCTGATGCAGATACGCAGTATTTT
>-|-|TRBV7-8|TRBJ1-6
CASSPQVSSPLHF
TGTGCCAGCAGCCCTCAGGTATCTTCACCCCTCCACTTT
>-|few|TRBV29-1|TRBJ1-2
CSVGPQGSNGYTF
TGCAGCGTCGGGCCGCAGGGCAGCAATGGCTACACCTTC
>-|-|TRBV25-1|TRBJ2-5
CASSDPMRGQETQYF
TGTGCCAGCAGTGACCCGATGCGGGGACAAGAGACCCAGTACTTC
>-|-|TRBV9|TRBJ1-1
CASSPVGRGFLNTEAFF
TGTGCCAGCAGCCCTGTCGGTCGGGGATTTTTGAACACTGAAGCTTTCTTT
>TRBD2|-|TRBV7-2|TRBJ2-3
CASSPSRLAGVTDTQYF
TGTGCCAGCAGCCCCTCCCGACTAGCGGGGGTTACAGATACGCAGTATTTT
>-|-|TRBV7-8|TRBJ2-7
CASSFGGSGGYEQYF
TGTGCCAGCAGCTTTGGCGGGTCCGGTGGTTACGAGCAGTACTTC
>TRBD2|-|TRBV30|TRBJ2-1
CAWSYLLAGYNEQFF
TGTGCCTGGAGTTACCTCCTAGCGGGATACAATGAGCAGTTCTTC
>TRBD2|-|TRBV27|TRBJ2-1
CASSWAGGGNEQFF
TGTGCCAGCAGTTGGGCGGGAGGAGGTAATGAGCAGTTCTTC
>TRBD2|-|TRBV6-4|TRBJ2-1
CASSDVGLADYNEQFF
TGTGCCAGCAGTGACGTGGGACTAGCGGACTACAATGAGCAGTTCTTC
>TRBD1|-|TRBV7-9|TRBJ1-6
CASSSQTGRYNSPLHF
TGTGCCAGCAGCTCCCAGACAGGGCGCTATAATTCACCCCTCCACTTT
>-|-|TRBV27|TRBJ1-2
CASSSGGYYGYTF
TGTGCCAGCAGTTCTGGGGGCTACTATGGCTACACCTTC
>-|-|TRBV5-4|TRBJ1-5
CASSLQGQGQPQHF
TGTGCCAGCAGCTTGCAGGGGCAGGGACAGCCCCAGCATTTT
>TRBD1|-|TRBV6-5|TRBJ1-1
CASSYDRGTEAFF
TGTGCCAGCAGTTACGACAGGGGAACTGAAGCTTTCTTT